This T cell receptor beta chain came from a study of cytotoxic CD8 clonotypes in ibrutinib-treated CLL. About this clone: Its specificity is unknown.

The data were produced by immunoSEQ multiplex PCR, yet TCRdb's version contains in-frame clones alone and is incomplete. Of tens of thousands of clones listed, around 55% were seen once; the top ten hold around 21%. Whole-study results and caveats: Whereas clonality rose at ibrutinib response, it declined toward baseline at progression.

The material was PBMCs, obtained after 24 months of ibrutinib treatment. This TCR was recovered from a human donor with chronic lymphocytic leukemia.

The CDR3 DNA follows: TGTGCCACCAGCAGAGATCTCCAGGCCCTCCACAATGAGCAGTTCTTC. This translates into CATSRDLQALHNEQFF. This chain links TRBV15 with TRBJ2-1; no clear D. Trimming took 0 bases from V and 5 from J, leaving 14 bases between them. The CDR3 consists of 16 residues. Germline V CDR1 and CDR2: LNHNV, YYDKDF (reference sequence).